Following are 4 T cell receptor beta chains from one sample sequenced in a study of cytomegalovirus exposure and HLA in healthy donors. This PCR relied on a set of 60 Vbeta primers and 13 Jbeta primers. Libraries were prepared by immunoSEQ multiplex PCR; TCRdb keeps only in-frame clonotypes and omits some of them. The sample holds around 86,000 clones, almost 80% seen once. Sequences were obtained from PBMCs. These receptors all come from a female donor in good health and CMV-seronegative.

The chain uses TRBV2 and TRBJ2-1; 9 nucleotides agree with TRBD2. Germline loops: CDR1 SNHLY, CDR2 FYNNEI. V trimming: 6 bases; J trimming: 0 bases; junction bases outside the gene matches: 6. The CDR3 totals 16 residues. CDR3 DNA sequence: TGTGCCAGCAGCGAGACTAGCGGCAGCTCCTACAATGAGCAGTTCTTC. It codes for CASSETSGSSYNEQFF.

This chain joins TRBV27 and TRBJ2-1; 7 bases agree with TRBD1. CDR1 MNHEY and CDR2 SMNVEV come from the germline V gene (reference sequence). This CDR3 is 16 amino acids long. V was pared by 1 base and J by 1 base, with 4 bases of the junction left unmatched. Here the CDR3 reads CASSLLGRGSYNEQFF. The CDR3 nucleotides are TGTGCCAGCAGTTTATTGGGCAGGGGGTCCTACAATGAGCAGTTCTTC.

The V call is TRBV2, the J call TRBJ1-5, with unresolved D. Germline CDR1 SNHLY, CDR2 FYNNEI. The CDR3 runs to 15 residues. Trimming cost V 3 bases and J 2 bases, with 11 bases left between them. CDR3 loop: CASSESEGGNQPQHF. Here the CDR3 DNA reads TGTGCCAGCAGTGAGTCGGAAGGAGGCAATCAGCCCCAGCATTTT.

The CDR3 loop reads CASSLDSRSEKLFF. The DNA of the CDR3 is TGCGCCAGCAGCTTGGATTCTAGGAGTGAAAAACTGTTTTTT. The chain couples TRBV5-1 to TRBJ1-4; D is unclear. The CDR3 spans 14 residues. In germline, CDR1 is SGHRS, CDR2 YFSETQ. Trimming left V 0 bases short and J 7 bases short, with 10 bases between. Full variable domain (missing parts from reference TRBV5-1 and TRBJ1-4): KAGVTQTPRYLIKTRGQQVTLSCSPISGHRSVSWYQQTPGQGLQFLFEYFSETQRNKGNFPGRFSGRQFSNSRSEMNVSTLELGDSALYLCASSLDSRSEKLFFGSGTQLSVL.